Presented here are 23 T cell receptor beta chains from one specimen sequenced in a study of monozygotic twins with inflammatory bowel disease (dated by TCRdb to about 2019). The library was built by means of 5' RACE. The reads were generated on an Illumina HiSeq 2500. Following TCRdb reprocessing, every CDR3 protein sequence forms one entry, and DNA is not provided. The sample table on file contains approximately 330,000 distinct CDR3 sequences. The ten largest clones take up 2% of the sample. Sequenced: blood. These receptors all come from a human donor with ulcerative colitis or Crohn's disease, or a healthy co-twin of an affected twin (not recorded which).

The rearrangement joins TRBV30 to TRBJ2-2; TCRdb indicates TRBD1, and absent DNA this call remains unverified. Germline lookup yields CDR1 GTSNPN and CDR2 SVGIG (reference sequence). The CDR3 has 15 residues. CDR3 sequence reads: CAWSSGDADTGELFF.

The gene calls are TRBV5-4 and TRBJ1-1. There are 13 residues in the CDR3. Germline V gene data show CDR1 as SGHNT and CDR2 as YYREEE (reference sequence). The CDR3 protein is CASGPPTRERAFF.

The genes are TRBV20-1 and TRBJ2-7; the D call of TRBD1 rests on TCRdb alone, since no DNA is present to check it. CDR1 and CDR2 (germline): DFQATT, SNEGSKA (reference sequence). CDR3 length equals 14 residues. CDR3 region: CSATRESRPYEQYF.

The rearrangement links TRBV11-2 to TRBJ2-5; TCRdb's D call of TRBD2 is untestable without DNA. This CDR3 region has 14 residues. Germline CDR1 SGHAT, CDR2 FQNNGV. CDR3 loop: CASSSTSEEETQYF. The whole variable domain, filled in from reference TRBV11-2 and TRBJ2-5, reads EAGVAQSPRYKIIEKRQSVAFWCNPISGHATLYWYQQILGQGPKLLIQFQNNGVVDDSQLPKDRFSAERLKGVDSTLKIQPAKLEDSAVYLCASSSTSEEETQYFGPGTRLLVL.

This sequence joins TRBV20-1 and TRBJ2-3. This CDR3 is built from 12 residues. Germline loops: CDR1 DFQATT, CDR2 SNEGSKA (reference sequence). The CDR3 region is CSASPVTDTQYF.

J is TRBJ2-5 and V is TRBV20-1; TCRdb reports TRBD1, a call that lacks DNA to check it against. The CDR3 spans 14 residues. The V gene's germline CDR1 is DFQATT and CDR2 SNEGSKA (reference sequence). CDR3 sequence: CSARDWQGKETQYF.

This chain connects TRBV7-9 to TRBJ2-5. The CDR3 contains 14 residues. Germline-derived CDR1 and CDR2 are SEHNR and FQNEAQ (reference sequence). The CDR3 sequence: CASSLKANQETQYF.

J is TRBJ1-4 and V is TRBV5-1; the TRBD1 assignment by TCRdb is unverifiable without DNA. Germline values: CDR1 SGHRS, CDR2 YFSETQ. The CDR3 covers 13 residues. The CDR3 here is CASRRDQGEKLFF.

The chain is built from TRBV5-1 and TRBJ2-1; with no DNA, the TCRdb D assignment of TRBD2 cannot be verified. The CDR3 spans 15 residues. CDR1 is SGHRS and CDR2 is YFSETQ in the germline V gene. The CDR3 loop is CASSFSGDYTGEQFF.

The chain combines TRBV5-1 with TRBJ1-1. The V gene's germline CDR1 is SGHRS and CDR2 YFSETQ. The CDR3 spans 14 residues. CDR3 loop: CASSLASAYTEAFF.

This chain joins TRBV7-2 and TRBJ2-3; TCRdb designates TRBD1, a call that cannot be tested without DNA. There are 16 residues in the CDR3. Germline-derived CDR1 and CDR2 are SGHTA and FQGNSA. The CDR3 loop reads CASSLEGQGGRSTQYF.

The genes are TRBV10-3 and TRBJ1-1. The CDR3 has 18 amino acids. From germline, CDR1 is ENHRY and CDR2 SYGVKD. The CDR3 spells CAIGIQRAGDALNTEAFF.

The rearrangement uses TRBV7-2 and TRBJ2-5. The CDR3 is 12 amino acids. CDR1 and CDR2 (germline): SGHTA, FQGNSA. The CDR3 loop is CASSFIQETQYF.

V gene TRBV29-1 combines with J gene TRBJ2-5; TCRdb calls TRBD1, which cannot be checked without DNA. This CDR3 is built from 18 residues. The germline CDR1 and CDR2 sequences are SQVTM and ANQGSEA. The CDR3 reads CSVEDLDRGRGAKETQYF.

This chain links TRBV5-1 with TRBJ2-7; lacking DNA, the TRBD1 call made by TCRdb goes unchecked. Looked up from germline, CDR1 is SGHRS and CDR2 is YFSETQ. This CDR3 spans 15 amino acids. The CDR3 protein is CASSLSTQGGYEQYF.

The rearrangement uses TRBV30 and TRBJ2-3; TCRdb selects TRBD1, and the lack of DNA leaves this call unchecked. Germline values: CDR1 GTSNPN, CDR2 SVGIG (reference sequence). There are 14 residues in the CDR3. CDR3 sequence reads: CAWAPGSMTDTQYF.

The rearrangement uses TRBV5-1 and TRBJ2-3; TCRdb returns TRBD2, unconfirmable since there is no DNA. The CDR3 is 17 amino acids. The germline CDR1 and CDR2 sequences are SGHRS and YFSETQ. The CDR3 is CASSLEARIPSGDTQYF.

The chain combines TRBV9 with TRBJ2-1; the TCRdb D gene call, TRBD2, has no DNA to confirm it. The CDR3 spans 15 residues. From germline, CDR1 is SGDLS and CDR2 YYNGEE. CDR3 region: CASSVLGLANGEQFF.

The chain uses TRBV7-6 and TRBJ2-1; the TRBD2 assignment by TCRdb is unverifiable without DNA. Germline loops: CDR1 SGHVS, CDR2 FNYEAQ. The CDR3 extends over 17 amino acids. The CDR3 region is CASSSSLAGGTYNEQFF.

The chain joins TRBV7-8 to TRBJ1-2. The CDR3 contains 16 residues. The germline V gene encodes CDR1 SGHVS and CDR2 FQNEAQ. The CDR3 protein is CASSPNSGGPNYGYTF.

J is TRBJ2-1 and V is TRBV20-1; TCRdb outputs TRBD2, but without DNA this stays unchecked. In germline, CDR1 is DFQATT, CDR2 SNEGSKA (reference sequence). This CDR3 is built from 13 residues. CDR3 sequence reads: CSARRPSVYEQFF.

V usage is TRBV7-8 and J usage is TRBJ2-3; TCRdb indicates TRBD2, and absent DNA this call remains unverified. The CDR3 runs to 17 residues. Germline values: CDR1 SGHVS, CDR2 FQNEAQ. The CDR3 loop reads CASSLVPSGVGADTQYF.

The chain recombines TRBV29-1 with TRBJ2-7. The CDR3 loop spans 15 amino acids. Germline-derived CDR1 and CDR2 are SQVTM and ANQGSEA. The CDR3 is CSVEMGKSDPYEQYF.